This TCR beta chain is drawn from a study of blood T cell repertoires in COVID-19. The overall study: The study drew acute and convalescent COVID-19 samples from the United States, Italy and Spain. Nucleic acid was either cDNA or gDNA, and it came from T cells, B-cell-depleted T cells, or PBMCs.

In the original workflow: Amplifying reference gene primers gave estimates of nucleated cell counts. The method was immunoSEQ multiplex PCR; TCRdb's version includes in-frame clones alone and lacks a portion of them. That table furnishes V, J and clone size, whereas the DNA furnished D and trimming. The sample holds fewer than 250,000 clones, roughly 86% seen once. This TCR was sampled from a woman in her 70s with active or convalescent COVID-19. The source material was peripheral blood.

As DNA, the CDR3 is TGTGCCAGCAGCGACAGGGGAGGCGGGGAGCTGTTTTTT. Translating gives CASSDRGGGELFF. This chain connects TRBV9 to TRBJ2-2, with a tentative D call TRBD1 (7 bases). CDR1 is SGDLS and CDR2 is YYNGEE in the germline V gene. Trimming cost V 3 bases and J 7 bases, with 10 bases left between them. The CDR3 has 13 amino acids.